The 8 T cell receptor beta chains presented below share a single source sample, sequenced in a study of blood T cell repertoires in COVID-19. Sequencing was performed with immunoSEQ multiplex PCR; in TCRdb, only in-frame clones are kept and a portion is missing. Among about 500,000 clones listed, roughly nine tenths were seen once. The sample taken for sequencing was peripheral blood. These receptors all stem from a man aged 18-30 years with COVID-19, enrolled during active disease.

The chain combines TRBV12-3 or TRBV12-4 with TRBJ2-7; TRBD2 is a possible D gene (6 bases). The CDR3 is made up of 13 amino acids. V gave up 6 bases and J gave up 1 base, with 10 bases separating them. CDR3 residues: CASSPGRSYEQYF. The CDR3 nucleotides are TGTGCCAGCAGCCCCGGGAGATCCTACGAGCAGTACTTC.

Concerning this clone: The same CDR3 also results from other DNA sequences found in this sample. The chain has TRBV27 and TRBJ2-2, with 10 bases aligning to TRBD2. Germline trimming cut 1 base from V and 1 base from J; bases unmatched to any gene: 0. Per germline, CDR1 MNHEY and CDR2 SMNVEV (reference sequence). The CDR3 runs 16 residues. The CDR3 coding sequence is TGTGCCAGCAGTTTATTAGCGGGGGGGAACACCGGGGAGCTGTTTTTT. This encodes CASSLLAGGNTGELFF.

A note on this clone: Other DNA sequences in the sample encode the same CDR3. CDR3 residues: CASSRDSYGYTF. CDR3 coding DNA: TGTGCCAGCAGCAGGGACAGCTATGGCTACACCTTC. V and J are TRBV12-3 or TRBV12-4 and TRBJ1-2; 7 bases are shared with TRBD1. J lost 4 bases, V lost 6 bases, and 2 bases had no gene match. The CDR3 sequence is 12 residues long.

This clone was counted once. V is TRBV5-1 and J is TRBJ2-7; 8 positions agree with TRBD1. CDR3 size: 14 residues. Unmatched junction bases numbered 5, after V lost 3 bases and J lost 3 bases. CDR1 SGHRS and CDR2 YFSETQ come from the germline V gene. In nucleotides, the CDR3 is TGCGCCAGCAGCTCTGGACAGGGAAACTACGAGCAGTACTTC. Protein: CASSSGQGNYEQYF.

J is TRBJ2-3 and V is TRBV10-3; TRBD2 matches at 8 bases. The CDR3 has 17 amino acids. CDR1 and CDR2 (germline): ENHRY, SYGVKD. Germline trimming cut 2 bases from V and 4 bases from J; bases unmatched to any gene: 11. Written as DNA, the CDR3 is TGTGCCATCAGTGAGAACCCCGGGGGCGGGAGGTCAGATACGCAGTATTTT. This gives the protein CAISENPGGGRSDTQYF.

This clone occurred once. The V call is TRBV19, the J call TRBJ2-1; 7 bases map to TRBD1. Losses at the gene ends were 8 bases for V and 3 bases for J; bases not matched to a gene: 4. Germline V lookup: CDR1 LNHDA, CDR2 SQIVND (reference sequence). There are 13 residues in the CDR3. The CDR3 protein is CASRQGIYNEQFF. The CDR3 DNA reads as TGTGCCAGTCGACAGGGCATCTACAATGAGCAGTTCTTC.

The chain combines TRBV6-5 with TRBJ1-2; 7 bases are shared with TRBD1. CDR1 and CDR2 from the germline V gene are MNHEY and SVGAGI. Losses at the gene ends were 1 base for V and 9 bases for J; bases not matched to a gene: 5. CDR3 length equals 13 residues. CDR3 sequence: CASSYFSGGSYTF. The DNA for the CDR3 is TGTGCCAGCAGTTACTTCTCAGGGGGGAGCTACACCTTC.

In this sample, this clone turned up once. The rearrangement links TRBV19 to TRBJ2-5; 8 bases agree with TRBD1. CDR1 and CDR2 from the germline V gene are LNHDA and SQIVND (reference sequence). Trimming took 2 bases from V and 5 from J; bases not matched to a gene: 13. The CDR3 spans 17 residues. CDR3 sequence: CASSIQGTGPLRETQYF. CDR3 nucleotides: TGTGCCAGTAGTATACAGGGGACAGGCCCGCTTCGGGAGACCCAGTACTTC.